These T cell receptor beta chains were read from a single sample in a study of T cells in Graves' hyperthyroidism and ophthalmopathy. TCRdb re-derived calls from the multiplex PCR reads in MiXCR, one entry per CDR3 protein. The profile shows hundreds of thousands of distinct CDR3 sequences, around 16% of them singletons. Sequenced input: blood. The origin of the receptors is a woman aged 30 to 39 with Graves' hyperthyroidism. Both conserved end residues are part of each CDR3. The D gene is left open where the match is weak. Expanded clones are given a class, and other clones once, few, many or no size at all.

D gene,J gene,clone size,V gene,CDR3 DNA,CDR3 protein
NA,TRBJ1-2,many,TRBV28,TGTGCCACCCAACCCAGGGACTATGGCTACACCTTC,CATQPRDYGYTF
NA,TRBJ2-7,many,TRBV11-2,TGTGCCAGCAGCTTAGCACAGGGAGACCGGGAGCAGTACTTC,CASSLAQGDREQYF
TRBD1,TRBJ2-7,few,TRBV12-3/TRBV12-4,TGTGCCAGCAGTAACCGGGACAGATACTACGAGCAGTACTTC,CASSNRDRYYEQYF
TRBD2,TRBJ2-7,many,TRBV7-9,TGTGCCAGCAGCTTAGTGCCTAGCGGGAGTAACGAGCAGTACTTC,CASSLVPSGSNEQYF
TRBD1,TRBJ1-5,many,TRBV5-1,TGCGCCAGCAGCCTGGGACAGGGGGATAGCAATCAGCCCCAGCATTTT,CASSLGQGDSNQPQHF
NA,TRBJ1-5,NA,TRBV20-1,TGCAGTGCTAGAACGCCACAGGTCGAAGGGCCCCAGCATTTT,CSARTPQVEGPQHF
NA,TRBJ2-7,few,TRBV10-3,TGTGCCATCAGTGAGTCGAGTACTGCCGGGCAGTACTTC,CAISESSTAGQYF
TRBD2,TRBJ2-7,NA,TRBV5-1,TGCGCCAGCAGCCCACGGGGGGGGGGTAACGAGCAGTACTTC,CASSPRGGGNEQYF
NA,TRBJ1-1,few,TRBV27,TGTGCCAGCAGAGGGGGGGGGTCCCCGAACACTGAAGCTTTCTTT,CASRGGGSPNTEAFF
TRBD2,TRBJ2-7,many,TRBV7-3,TGTGCCAGCAGCTTCAGCCCGGGGGGGAGCGAGCAGTACTTC,CASSFSPGGSEQYF
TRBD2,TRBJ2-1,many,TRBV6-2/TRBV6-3,TGTGCCAGCAGTCAACTCCTAGCGGGAGGTAATAATGAGCAGTTCTTC,CASSQLLAGGNNEQFF
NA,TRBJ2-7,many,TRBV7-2,TGTGCCAGCAGCTTGGGCCCCCCCGGGGCATCCTACGAGCAGTACTTC,CASSLGPPGASYEQYF
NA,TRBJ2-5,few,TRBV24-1,TGTGCCACCAGTGAATCAGGGACCCAGTACTTC,CATSESGTQYF
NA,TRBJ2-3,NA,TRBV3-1,TGTGCCAGCAGCCAAAGCCATCACAGGACGGGCACAGATACGCAGTATTTT,CASSQSHHRTGTDTQYF
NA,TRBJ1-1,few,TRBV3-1,TGTGCCAGCAGCCAAGAAGGAGGGGGAGAAGCTTTCTTT,CASSQEGGGEAFF
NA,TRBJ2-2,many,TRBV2,TGTGCCAGCAGTAGGGGGAACACCGGGGAGCTGTTTTTT,CASSRGNTGELFF
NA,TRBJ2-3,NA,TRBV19,TGTGCCAGTAGTTCTACTCGACAGACAGATACGCAGTATTTT,CASSSTRQTDTQYF
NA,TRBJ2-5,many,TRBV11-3,TGTGCCAGCAGCTTAGGAGTCGGTGATAGGGACCAGTACTTC,CASSLGVGDRDQYF
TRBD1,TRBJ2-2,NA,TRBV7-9,TGTGCCAGCAGCTTCAGGACAGGGCGGCTTTCATCCGGGGAGCTGTTTTTT,CASSFRTGRLSSGELFF
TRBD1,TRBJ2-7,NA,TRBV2,TGTGCCAGCACTCCGGACAGGGGCGCCTACGAGCAGTACTTC,CASTPDRGAYEQYF
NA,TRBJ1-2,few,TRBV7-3,TGTGCCAGCAGCTTAATCAGACAGGAGAAGAACTATGGCTACACCTTC,CASSLIRQEKNYGYTF
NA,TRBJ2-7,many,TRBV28,TGTGCCAGCAGAAACAGGTACTACGAGCAGTACTTC,CASRNRYYEQYF
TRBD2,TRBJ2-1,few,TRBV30,TGTGCCTGGAATACAAGGGGACTAGTTACCGATGAGCAGTTCTTC,CAWNTRGLVTDEQFF
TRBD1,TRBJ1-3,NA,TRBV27,TGTGCCAGCAGTTCGGACAGGGGAAACACCATATATTTT,CASSSDRGNTIYF
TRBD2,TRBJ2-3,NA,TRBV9,TGTGCCAGCAGTAGACTAGCGGGTGCAGATACGCAGTATTTT,CASSRLAGADTQYF
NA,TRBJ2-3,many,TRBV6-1,TGTGCCAGCAGTGAAGCGGTACTCACAGATACGCAGTATTTT,CASSEAVLTDTQYF
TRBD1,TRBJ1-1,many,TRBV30,TGTGCCTGGGCCTCTAATCCCTACAGGGGGAACACTGAAGCTTTCTTT,CAWASNPYRGNTEAFF
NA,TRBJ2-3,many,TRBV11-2,TGTGCCAGCAGCCCGGTGGGTCGCACAGATACGCAGTATTTT,CASSPVGRTDTQYF
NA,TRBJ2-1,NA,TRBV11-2,TGTGCCAGCAGCTTAGACGGGTATTCCTACAATGAGCAGTTCTTC,CASSLDGYSYNEQFF
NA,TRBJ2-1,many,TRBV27,TGTGCCAGCAGTTCCAGGGACACGGTCTACAATGAGCAGTTCTTC,CASSSRDTVYNEQFF
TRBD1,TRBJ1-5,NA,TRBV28,TGTGCCAGCAGTTCCTGGGACAGTATAGGCAATCAGCCCCAGCATTTT,CASSSWDSIGNQPQHF